The 3 T cell receptor beta chains listed next were all sequenced from one sample in a study of shared clonotypes between healthy human individuals. Terminally differentiated effector memory CD45RA+ cells were excluded from the naive CD8 cells, which were CD45RO-negative and positively selected for CCR7. Measured with immunoSEQ multiplex PCR; TCRdb has only the in-frame clones, and not every one. The table shows some 2,000,000 clones, with approximately 94% occurring only once. The source material was naive CD8+ T cells sorted from blood. These TCRs come from a man between 18 and 35 years old in good health.

V gene TRBV13 combines with J gene TRBJ2-1; D might be TRBD2 (5 bases). Germline lookup yields CDR1 PRHDT and CDR2 FYEKMQ (reference sequence). The CDR3 is made up of 15 amino acids. Deletions cut 1 base from V and 8 bases from J, with 15 bases between. The CDR3 here is CASSLEGREGDEQFF. The DNA of the CDR3 is TGTGCCAGCAGCTTAGAGGGCCGAGAGGGCGATGAGCAGTTCTTC.

The rearrangement joins TRBV27 to TRBJ2-2; possibly TRBD1 for D (5 bases). Germline CDR1 and CDR2: MNHEY and SMNVEV (reference sequence). V lost 2 bases, J lost 4 bases, and 17 bases lay in between. The CDR3 loop spans 17 amino acids. This chain's CDR3 is CASSLDTSTAPTGELFF. The CDR3 region has the DNA TGTGCCAGCAGTTTAGACACTTCGACAGCGCCCACCGGGGAGCTGTTTTTT.

The chain has TRBV6-5 and TRBJ2-5; perhaps TRBD2 as D (5 bases). Trimming took 5 bases from V and 5 from J, leaving 12 bases between them. The CDR3 is 13 amino acids. Per germline, CDR1 MNHEY and CDR2 SVGAGI. The CDR3 here is CASSRGFRETQYF. In nucleotides, the CDR3 is TGTGCCAGCAGTAGAGGGTTTCGGGAGACCCAGTACTTC.